The 3 T cell receptor beta chains presented below share a single source sample, sequenced in a study of T-cell memory formation after mild COVID-19. TCRdb ran MiXCR on the 5' RACE reads and lists one entry per CDR3 protein. This sample has 250,000 to 300,000 distinct CDR3 sequences, with roughly 18% found just once. The sample taken for sequencing was PBMCs or a T cell subset sorted from them (not recorded which). The receptors were sampled from a man between 18 and 29 years old who had mild COVID-19 (a few samples of this study predate the infection). Cell type and time point are not known.

Only a few counts were recorded for this clonotype. The rearrangement links TRBV5-4 to TRBJ2-7; D gene unclear. Trimming left V 4 bases short and J 3 bases short, with 8 bases between. Germline CDR1 SGHNT, CDR2 YYREEE (reference sequence). The CDR3 totals 12 residues. CDR3 DNA: TGTGCCAGCAGCCTGGTCGTCTACGAGCAGTACGTC. Translating it yields CASSLVVYEQYV.

The J gene is TRBJ2-3, the V gene TRBV7-2; TRBD1 might be the D (5 bases). Germline lookup yields CDR1 SGHTA and CDR2 FQGNSA. V was trimmed by 2 bases and J by 0 bases, leaving 9 bases between them. The CDR3 covers 15 residues. The CDR3 here is CASSLNGASTDTQYF. The CDR3 DNA reads as TGTGCCAGCAGCTTAAATGGGGCTAGCACAGATACGCAGTATTTT.

The V call is TRBV20-1, the J call TRBJ2-3, with TRBD2 identical over 9 bases. V was clipped by 6 bases and J by 5 bases; unmatched bases: 15. CDR1 is DFQATT and CDR2 is SNEGSKA in the germline V gene (reference sequence). CDR3 length equals 16 residues. The CDR3 reads CSASQGRGGRGDTQYF. CDR3 nucleotides: TGCAGTGCCTCTCAGGGGCGGGGGGGCCGCGGAGATACGCAGTATTTT.